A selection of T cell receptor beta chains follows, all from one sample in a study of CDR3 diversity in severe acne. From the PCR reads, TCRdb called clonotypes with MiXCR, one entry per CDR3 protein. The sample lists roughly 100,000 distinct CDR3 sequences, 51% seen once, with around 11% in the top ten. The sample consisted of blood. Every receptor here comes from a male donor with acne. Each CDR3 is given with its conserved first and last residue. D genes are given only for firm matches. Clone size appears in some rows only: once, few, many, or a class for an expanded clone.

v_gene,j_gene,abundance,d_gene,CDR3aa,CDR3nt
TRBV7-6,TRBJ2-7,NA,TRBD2,CASSTGLAVYEQYF,TGTGCCAGCAGCACCGGACTAGCGGTCTACGAGCAGTACTTC
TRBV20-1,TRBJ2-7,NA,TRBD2,CSARDVTSGISGYEQYF,TGCAGTGCTAGAGATGTAACTAGCGGGATAAGCGGCTACGAGCAGTACTTC
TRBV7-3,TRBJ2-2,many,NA,CASSSRGRGHTGELFF,TGTGCCAGCAGCTCCCGGGGGAGGGGGCACACCGGGGAGCTGTTTTTT
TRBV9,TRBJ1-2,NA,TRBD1,CASSVGRTGAGDYGYTF,TGTGCCAGCAGCGTAGGCCGGACAGGGGCAGGCGACTATGGCTACACCTTC
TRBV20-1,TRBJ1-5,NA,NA,CSARDRVTAHSNQPQHF,TGCAGTGCTAGAGATAGGGTGACAGCTCATAGCAATCAGCCCCAGCATTTT
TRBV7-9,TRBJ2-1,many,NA,CASSLNRVGFF,TGTGCCAGCAGCCTGAACAGGGTAGGGTTCTTC
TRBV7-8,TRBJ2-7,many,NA,CASSSHGTVVGEQYF,TGTGCCAGCAGTTCCCACGGGACTGTAGTTGGCGAGCAGTACTTC
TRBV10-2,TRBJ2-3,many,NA,CASRDISSTDTQYF,TGCGCCAGCCGGGACATATCTAGCACAGATACGCAGTATTTT
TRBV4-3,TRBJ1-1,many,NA,CASSQEGSTRRFF,TGCGCCAGCAGCCAAGAAGGGTCGACAAGGCGGTTCTTT
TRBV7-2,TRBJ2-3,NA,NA,CASSLPTTVADPDTQYF,TGTGCCAGCAGCTTACCGACGACTGTAGCGGACCCAGATACGCAGTATTTT
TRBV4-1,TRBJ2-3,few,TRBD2,CASSQVTSGSFAGTDTQYF,TGCGCCAGCAGCCAAGTAACTAGCGGGAGTTTTGCGGGCACAGATACGCAGTATTTT
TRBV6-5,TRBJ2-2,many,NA,CASSYSDKYTGELFF,TGTGCCAGCAGTTACTCTGACAAATACACCGGGGAGCTGTTTTTT
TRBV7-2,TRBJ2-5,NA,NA,CASSLTYQETQYF,TGTGCCAGCAGCTTAACCTACCAAGAGACCCAGTACTTC
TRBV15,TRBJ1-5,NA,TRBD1,CATSRSPGQGSNQPQHF,TGTGCCACCAGCAGATCTCCGGGACAGGGAAGCAATCAGCCCCAGCATTTT
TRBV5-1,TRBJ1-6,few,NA,CASSRGDNSPLHF,TGCGCCAGCAGCCGTGGGGATAATTCACCCCTCCACTTT
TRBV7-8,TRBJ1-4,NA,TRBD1,CASSFPGGATNEKLFF,TGTGCCAGCAGCTTCCCAGGGGGCGCGACTAATGAAAAACTGTTTTTT
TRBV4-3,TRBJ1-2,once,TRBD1,CASSQTGDGGYTF,TGCGCCAGCAGCCAAACAGGGGACGGTGGCTACACCTTC
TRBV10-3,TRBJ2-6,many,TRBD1,CAISLGQTSGANVLTF,TGTGCCATCAGCTTGGGACAGACCTCTGGGGCCAACGTCCTGACTTTC
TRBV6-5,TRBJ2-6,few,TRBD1,CASSPRTGANSGANVLTF,TGTGCCAGCAGTCCGCGGACAGGGGCGAACTCTGGGGCCAACGTCCTGACTTTC
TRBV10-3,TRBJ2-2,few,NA,CAISILTGTSNTGELFF,TGTGCCATCAGTATCCTTACCGGGACTTCGAACACCGGGGAGCTGTTTTTT
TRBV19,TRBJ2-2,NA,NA,CASSITRVGGELFF,TGTGCCAGTAGTATAACTCGGGTTGGCGGGGAGCTGTTTTTT
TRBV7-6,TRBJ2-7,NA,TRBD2,CASSLRLAARYEQYF,TGTGCCAGCAGCTTACGACTAGCGGCGCGCTACGAGCAGTACTTC
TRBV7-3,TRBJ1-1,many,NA,CASSDTENTEAFF,TGTGCCAGCAGCGATACAGAGAACACTGAAGCTTTCTTT
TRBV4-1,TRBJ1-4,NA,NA,CASSQVGGLDEKLFF,TGCGCCAGCAGCCAAGTAGGAGGGCTGGATGAAAAACTGTTTTTT
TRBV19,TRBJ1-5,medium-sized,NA,CASRDSNQPQHF,TGTGCCAGCAGAGATAGCAATCAGCCCCAGCATTTT
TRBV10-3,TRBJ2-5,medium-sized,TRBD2,CAISDRGTSGREETQYF,TGTGCCATCAGTGACCGGGGGACTAGCGGGAGGGAAGAGACCCAGTACTTC
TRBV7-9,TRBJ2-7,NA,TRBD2,CASSLTRGAYEQYF,TGTGCCAGCAGCCTCACGCGGGGGGCCTACGAGCAGTACTTC
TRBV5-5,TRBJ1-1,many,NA,CASFGRTTGTEAFF,TGTGCCAGCTTCGGGCGGACGACTGGAACTGAAGCTTTCTTT
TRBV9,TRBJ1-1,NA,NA,CASSVVNGVWNTEAFF,TGTGCCAGCAGCGTAGTAAACGGAGTCTGGAACACTGAAGCTTTCTTT
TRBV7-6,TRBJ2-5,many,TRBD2,CASSAGGETQYF,TGTGCCAGCAGCGCCGGGGGGGAGACCCAGTACTTC
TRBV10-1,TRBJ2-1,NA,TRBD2,CASSEVAGEMNEQFF,TGCGCCAGCAGTGAAGTAGCGGGGGAGATGAATGAGCAGTTCTTC
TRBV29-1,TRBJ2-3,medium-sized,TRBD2,CSVSSGRDTQYF,TGCAGCGTTTCTAGCGGGAGGGATACGCAGTATTTT
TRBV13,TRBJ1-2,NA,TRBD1,CASSPGGTNYGYTF,TGTGCCAGCAGCCCAGGGGGTACGAACTATGGCTACACCTTC
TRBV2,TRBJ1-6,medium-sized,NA,CASSLVGSNSPLHF,TGTGCCAGCAGTTTGGTAGGGTCCAATTCACCCCTCCACTTT
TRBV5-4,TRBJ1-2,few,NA,CAGSRDVGGYTF,TGTGCCGGCAGCAGGGACGTCGGGGGCTACACCTTC
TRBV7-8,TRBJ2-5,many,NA,CASSLRNQETQYF,TGTGCCAGCAGCTTACGAAACCAAGAGACCCAGTACTTC
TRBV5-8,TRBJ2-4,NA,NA,CASSLTGRKNIQYF,TGTGCCAGCAGCCTGACAGGGAGGAAAAACATTCAGTACTTC